This TCR beta chain came from a study of identical twins. TCRdb redid the calling of the 5' RACE reads with MiXCR, one entry per CDR3 protein. The sample consists of a few hundred thousand distinct CDR3 sequences, 20% to 25% of them appearing once. This clonotype was detected only a few times. No antigen is known for it. The V end was cut by 3 bases, the J end by 4 bases, with 3 bases between. The germline CDR1 and CDR2 sequences are LGHDT and YNNKEL (reference sequence). This CDR3 region has 11 residues. General study results and limits: Memory repertoires showed no such pattern, whereas abundant cord blood beta clonotypes carried fewer insertions. Modelling approaches yielded underestimates of out-of-frame TCR alpha sharing between monozygotic twins.

The same data also contributed to another study, on T cells expressing NK-cell markers.

This rearrangement joins TRBV3-1 to TRBJ1-1; no clear D gene. Sequences were obtained from CD4+ T cells sorted from blood. This TCR was sampled from a woman between 18 and 29 years old in good health. This chain's CDR3 is CASSHSTEAFF. CDR3 in DNA: TGTGCCAGCAGCCACTCCACTGAAGCTTTCTTT.